What follows are 8 T cell receptor beta chains derived from one specimen sequenced in a study of early T cells in non-severe SARS-CoV-2 infection. TCRdb reprocessed the 5' RACE reads with MiXCR, giving one entry per CDR3 protein. The sample yields tens of thousands of distinct CDR3 sequences, around 15% seen once. The specimen sequenced was whole blood. The receptors were sampled from an adult who was a healthcare worker with PCR-confirmed SARS-CoV-2 infection or an uninfected control (not recorded which).

This chain uses TRBV15 with TRBJ2-2; D gene unclear. Germline CDR1 LNHNV, CDR2 YYDKDF (reference sequence). Trimming left V 1 base short and J 2 bases short, with 5 bases between. CDR3 size: 14 residues. The CDR3 bases are TGTGCCACCAGCAGAGCCCCCAACACCGGGGAGCTGTTTTTT. Amino acids: CATSRAPNTGELFF.

This clonotype has at least ten counts. The V call is TRBV3-1, the J call TRBJ2-4, with 10 bases aligning to TRBD2. CDR3 length: 18 amino acids. CDR1 and CDR2 (germline): LGHDT, YNNKEL (reference sequence). The junction had 13 bases not matched to a gene; V was cut back by 4 bases and J by 4 bases. For the CDR3, the DNA is TGTGCCAGCAGCCTAGGTCCTAGCGGGAGTGTTGGAAAAAACATTCAGTACTTC. Its translation: CASSLGPSGSVGKNIQYF.

This clonotype was counted ten times or more. The V gene is TRBV12-3 or TRBV12-4, the J gene TRBJ1-6, with D tentatively TRBD1 (5 bases). Trimming took off 5 bases at V and 10 bases at J, with 9 bases between the two ends. The CDR3 contains 12 residues. The CDR3: CASSRGGSPLHF. CDR3 sequence (DNA): TGTGCCAGCAGTCGTGGGGGATCACCCCTCCACTTT.

This chain uses TRBV7-2 with TRBJ2-3, with D possibly TRBD1 on 5 matching bases. With 2 bases removed from V and 4 bases from J, the gap between germline ends came to 13 bases. CDR1 is SGHTA, CDR2 FQGNSA, per germline. The CDR3 spans 15 residues. CDR3 sequence: CASSLSRAGSDTQYF. The CDR3 DNA sequence: TGTGCCAGCAGCTTATCACGGGCAGGGTCAGATACGCAGTATTTT. The complete variable domain, with remaining parts taken from reference TRBV7-2 and TRBJ2-3, reads GAGVSQSPSNKVTEKGKDVELRCDPISGHTALYWYRQSLGQGLEFLIYFQGNSAPDKSGLPSDRFSAERTGGSVSTLTIQRTQQEDSAVYLCASSLSRAGSDTQYFGPGTRLTVL.

This clonotype was observed a handful of times. This rearrangement joins TRBV5-4 to TRBJ2-5; maybe TRBD1 (6 bases). The CDR3 has 14 residues. V lost 4 bases to trimming and J lost 4 bases, with 14 bases between them. Germline V gene data show CDR1 as SGHNT and CDR2 as YYREEE (reference sequence). CDR3 in DNA: TGTGCCAGCAGCCGAATACAGGGTTCAGAGACCCAGTACTTC. Translating it yields CASSRIQGSETQYF.

This clonotype was observed a few times. The chain carries TRBV5-4 and TRBJ2-7; TRBD2 might be the D (5 bases). This CDR3 region has 16 residues. V lost 4 bases and J lost 0, with 17 bases in between. CDR1 and CDR2 (germline): SGHNT, YYREEE (reference sequence). CDR3 coding DNA: TGTGCCAGCAGCCAGCCGGCGGAGGAGGACTCCTACGAGCAGTACTTC. Encoded protein: CASSQPAEEDSYEQYF.

This clonotype was counted a few times. The chain joins TRBV20-1 to TRBJ2-7, with D perhaps matching TRBD2 (6 bases). V lost 6 bases to trimming and J lost 2 bases, with 14 bases between them. This CDR3 is 13 amino acids long. Germline assignment: CDR1 DFQATT and CDR2 SNEGSKA (reference sequence). In DNA form, the CDR3 reads TGCAGTGCACATAGCGGAGGGACCTACGAGCAGTACTTC. Protein sequence: CSAHSGGTYEQYF.

This clonotype has more than one count but fewer than ten. This chain uses TRBV9 with TRBJ2-7, with D perhaps matching TRBD1 or TRBD2 (5 bases each). The CDR3 length is 15 residues. Looked up from germline, CDR1 is SGDLS and CDR2 is YYNGEE. Deletions cut 1 base from V and 0 bases from J, with 11 bases between. CDR3 sequence reads: CASSVSGTTSYEQYF. In DNA, the CDR3 is TGTGCCAGCAGCGTATCGGGGACGACCTCCTACGAGCAGTACTTC.